This section outlines one TCR beta chain sequence together with its context. The antigen remains unidentified. The data derive from a study of molecular identifiers for immune sequencing clone quantification. When naive CD8 T cells were sorted, they were gated as CD8+CD4-CCR7+CD45RA+. Study results and caveats: Beyond 20 RNA copies, clones held over 97% of effector molecules, compared with under 1% in naive cells.

The authors built bulk TCR libraries by previously described methods with listed TCR primers. Each CDR3 protein is one row after TCRdb ran MiXCR on the PCR reads. The table records about 510,000 distinct CDR3 sequences, 20% to 25% of them present only once. The receptor comes from a human donor in good health. Some libraries in this study had Jurkat cell RNA spiked in. Source material: naive CD8+ T cells from blood, with Jurkat cell RNA spiked in. The sample's subset: FACS-sorted CD8+CD4-CCR7+CD45RA+ naive T cells.

CDR3: CASSQDRANPVYGYTF. For the CDR3, the DNA is TGCGCCAGCAGCCAAGATCGCGCAAACCCCGTATATGGCTACACCTTC. This chain connects TRBV4-3 to TRBJ1-2; D call uncertain. This CDR3 spans 16 amino acids. Between the trimmed V and J ends, which lost 0 bases and 5 bases, there was a span of 16 bases. The germline gives CDR1 LGHNA, CDR2 YSLEER.